This T cell receptor beta chain was sequenced in a study of blood T cell repertoires in COVID-19 (TCRdb year 2020). With respect to the entire study: Samples from collaborators originated in the United States, Italy and Spain and spanned both the acute and convalescent phases of COVID-19. The material from the prospective study consisted of cDNA or gDNA derived from T cells, B-cell-depleted T cells, or PBMCs. Deeply sampled blood TCRbeta repertoires from subjects exposed to, actively infected with, or recovered from COVID-19 were included in the dataset. A freely available public database, intended as a resource for researchers studying the immune response to SARS-CoV-2, is where the repertoires were released. The samples were drawn from two sources: the first 160 participants of the ongoing ImmuneRACE study, and 950 to 1,500 subjects contributed by 6 global collaborators. A de-identified subject ID, COVID-19 status, age in years and sex were almost always included in the sample metadata. Where available, HLA class I and class II types were taken from metadata supplied by the sample provider and were not determined by assay-based typing.

As encoded in the germline V gene, CDR1 is SNHLY while CDR2 is FYNNEI. The CDR3 contains 14 residues, cysteine and phenylalanine counted. Kept here is only the CDR3 DNA, which spans 42 bases and is read in frame from base 1. The V end loses 4 bases and the J end loses 2 bases, and a stretch of 11 bases separates them. Participants in the prospective study were enrolled through a virtual design, were aged about 18 to 89 years, and lived in 20 to 30 United States geographic areas. To assign participants to cohorts, the prospective study relied on clinical history that participants themselves reported in a screening survey and a study questionnaire. In the prospective study, whole blood, serum and a nasopharyngeal or oropharyngeal swab were collected from each participant by mobile phlebotomists. Additional blood draws and questionnaires over a roughly two-month period could optionally be provided by prospective study participants. Before DNA extraction, blood samples from the prospective study were shipped at room temperature or frozen.

Comment on this clone: Its antigen target is currently unknown. Base qualities are not provided; no much larger clone lies one nucleotide away.

The immunoSEQ Assay, a bias-controlled multiplex PCR, was used to amplify TCRbeta CDR3 regions from genomic DNA. On the authors' methods: The number of nucleated cells in each sample was estimated from the amplification of reference gene primers within the assay. To quantify the absolute abundance of each unique TCRbeta CDR3 rearrangement, sequence reads were collapsed and filtered. For each sample, productive Simpson clonality was calculated as the square root of Simpson's diversity index over productive rearrangements. TCRdb carries this immuneACCESS record with in-frame sequences only. Its versions omit some clonotypes, under half of them owing to an unresolved V gene in the studies checked, with the rest unexplained. V, J and clone size reflect that table, while D and trimming were determined from the DNA. The sample table lists 250,000 to 350,000 clones, around 91% of them with a count of one. The ten largest clonotypes hold approximately 4.3% of the sample.

Overall results and qualifications from the work: The quantity of clinical and demographic metadata differed by source and by participant and was supplied without curation.

This sequence uses TRBV2 and TRBJ2-5; the D gene is perhaps TRBD1, on 6 matching bases. This sequence was found in a woman in her late teens or twenties with acute COVID-19. Source material: PBMCs or T cells enriched from blood (not recorded which). The CDR3 is CASSATGPQETQYF. The nucleotide sequence is given as TGTGCCAGCAGTGCTACAGGGCCACAAGAGACCCAGTACTTC.